Sequencing of this T cell receptor beta chain was carried out in a study of blood T cell repertoires in COVID-19. Study context: COVID-19 samples, acute and convalescent, were from the United States, Italy and Spain. Nucleic acid was either cDNA or gDNA, and it came from T cells, B-cell-depleted T cells, or PBMCs.

Methods used by the authors: Reference gene primer amplification yielded estimated nucleated cell counts. Only in-frame clones appear in the TCRdb table, and some are missing; sequencing was by immunoSEQ multiplex PCR. V, J and clone size reflect that table, while D and trimming were determined from the DNA. The sample consists of some 250,000 clones, roughly 87% of them appearing once. Per the germline V gene, CDR1 is DFQATT and CDR2 is SNEGSKA (reference sequence). V gave up 3 bases and J gave up 8 bases; unmatched junction bases: 9. CDR3 length: 13 amino acids. The sequenced material came from peripheral blood. This sequence was found in a man aged 55 to 69 who had recovered from COVID-19. V gene TRBV20-1 combines with J gene TRBJ1-1; TRBD1 matches 7 bases. The CDR3 region has the DNA TGCAGTGCTAGTCTCGGGAGGGGGCGGGAAGCTTTCTTT. As protein: CSASLGRGREAFF.